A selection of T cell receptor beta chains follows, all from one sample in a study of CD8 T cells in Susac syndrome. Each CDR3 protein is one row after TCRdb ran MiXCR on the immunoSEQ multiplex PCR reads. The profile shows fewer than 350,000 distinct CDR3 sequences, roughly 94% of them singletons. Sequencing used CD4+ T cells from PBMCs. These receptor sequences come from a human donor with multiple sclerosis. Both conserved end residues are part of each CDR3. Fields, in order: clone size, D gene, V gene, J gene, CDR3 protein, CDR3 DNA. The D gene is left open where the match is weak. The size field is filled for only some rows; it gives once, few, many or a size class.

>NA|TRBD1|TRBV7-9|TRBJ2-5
CASSNRGQNQETQYF
TGTGCCAGCAGCAACCGGGGACAGAACCAAGAGACCCAGTACTTC
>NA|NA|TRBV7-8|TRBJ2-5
CASSLGLLDSRHETQYF
TGTGCCAGCAGCCTTGGTTTACTGGACTCACGGCATGAGACCCAGTACTTC
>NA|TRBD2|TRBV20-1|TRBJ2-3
CSARRSLAGVADTQYF
TGCAGTGCTAGACGTAGTCTAGCGGGAGTGGCAGATACGCAGTATTTT
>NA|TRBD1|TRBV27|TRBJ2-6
CASSPYTGAPGANVLTF
TGTGCCAGCAGTCCTTATACAGGGGCCCCTGGGGCCAACGTCCTGACTTTC
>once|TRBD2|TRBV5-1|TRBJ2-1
CASSLGLAGEWYKNEQFF
TGCGCCAGCAGCTTGGGACTAGCGGGGGAGTGGTACAAGAATGAGCAGTTCTTC
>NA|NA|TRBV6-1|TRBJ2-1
CASSDQASWSSYNEQFF
TGTGCCAGCAGTGACCAGGCTAGCTGGAGCTCCTACAATGAGCAGTTCTTC
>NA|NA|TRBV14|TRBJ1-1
CASIPEKGRAEAFF
TGTGCCAGCATCCCTGAAAAAGGGAGGGCTGAAGCTTTCTTT
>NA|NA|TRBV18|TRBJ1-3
CASSPAPSSGNTIYF
TGTGCCAGCTCACCAGCCCCGAGCTCTGGAAACACCATATATTTT
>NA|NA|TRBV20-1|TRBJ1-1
CSAVPGHRNTEAFF
TGCAGTGCAGTTCCGGGACACCGGAACACTGAAGCTTTCTTT
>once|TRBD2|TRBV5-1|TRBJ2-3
CASTSGTSKGDTQYF
TGCGCCAGCACCTCCGGGACTAGTAAGGGAGATACGCAGTATTTT
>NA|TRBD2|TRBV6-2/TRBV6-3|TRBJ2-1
CASSTRYRTSEYNEQFF
TGTGCCAGCAGTACCAGATATAGGACTAGCGAGTACAATGAGCAGTTCTTC
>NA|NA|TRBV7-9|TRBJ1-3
CASSLIGNTIYF
TGTGCCAGCAGCCTGATTGGAAACACCATATATTTT
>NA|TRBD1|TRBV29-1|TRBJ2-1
CSARTGSSYNEQFF
TGCAGCGCCCGGACAGGGAGCTCCTACAATGAGCAGTTCTTC
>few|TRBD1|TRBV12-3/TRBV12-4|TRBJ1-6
CATGQANSPLHF
TGTGCCACTGGACAGGCTAATTCACCCCTCCACTTT
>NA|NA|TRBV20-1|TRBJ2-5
CSAAQASETQYF
TGCAGTGCCGCGCAAGCGTCGGAGACCCAGTACTTC
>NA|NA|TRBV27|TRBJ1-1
CASSPRVWNTEAFF
TGTGCCAGCAGTCCCAGGGTATGGAACACTGAAGCTTTCTTT